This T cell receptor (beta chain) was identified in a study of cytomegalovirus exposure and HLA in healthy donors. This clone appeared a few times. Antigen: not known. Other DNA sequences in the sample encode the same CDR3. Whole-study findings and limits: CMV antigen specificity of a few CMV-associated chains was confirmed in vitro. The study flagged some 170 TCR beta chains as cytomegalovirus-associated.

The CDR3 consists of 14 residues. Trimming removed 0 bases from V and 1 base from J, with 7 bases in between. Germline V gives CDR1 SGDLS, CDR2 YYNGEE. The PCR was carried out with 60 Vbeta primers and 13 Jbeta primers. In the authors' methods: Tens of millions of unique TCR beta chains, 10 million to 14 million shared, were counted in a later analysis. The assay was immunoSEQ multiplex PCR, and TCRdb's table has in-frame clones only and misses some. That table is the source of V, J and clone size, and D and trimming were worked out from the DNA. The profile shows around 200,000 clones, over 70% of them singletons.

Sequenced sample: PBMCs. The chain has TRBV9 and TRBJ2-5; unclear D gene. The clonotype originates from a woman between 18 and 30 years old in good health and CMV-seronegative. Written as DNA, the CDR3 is TGTGCCAGCAGCGTAGGTGCAGGCCAAGAGACCCAGTACTTC. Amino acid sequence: CASSVGAGQETQYF.